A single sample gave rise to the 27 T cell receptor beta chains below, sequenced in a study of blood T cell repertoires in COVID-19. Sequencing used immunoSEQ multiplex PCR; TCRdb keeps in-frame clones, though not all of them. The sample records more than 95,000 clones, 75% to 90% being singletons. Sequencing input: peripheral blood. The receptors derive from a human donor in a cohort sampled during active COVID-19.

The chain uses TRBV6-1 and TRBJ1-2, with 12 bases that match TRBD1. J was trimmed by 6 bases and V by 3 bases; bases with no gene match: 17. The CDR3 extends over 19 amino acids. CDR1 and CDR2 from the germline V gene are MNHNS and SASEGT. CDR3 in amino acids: CASSENRDRGHLLANGYTF. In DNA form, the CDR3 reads TGTGCCAGCAGTGAGAACCGGGACAGGGGGCATCTGCTCGCCAATGGCTACACCTTC.

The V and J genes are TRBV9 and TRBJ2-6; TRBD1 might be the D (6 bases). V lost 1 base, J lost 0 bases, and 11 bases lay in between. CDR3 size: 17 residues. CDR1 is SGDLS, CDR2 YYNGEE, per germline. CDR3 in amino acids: CASSVSGQTSGANVLTF. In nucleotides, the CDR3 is TGTGCCAGCAGCGTATCTGGACAGACCTCTGGGGCCAACGTCCTGACTTTC.

This chain's CDR3 is CASSIDHKGLNTEAFF. For the CDR3, the DNA is TGTGCCAGTAGTATAGATCACAAGGGGTTGAACACTGAAGCTTTCTTT. The V call is TRBV19, the J call TRBJ1-1; D is possibly TRBD1 (5 bases). Per the germline V gene, CDR1 is LNHDA and CDR2 is SQIVND (reference sequence). There are 16 residues in the CDR3. The V end lost 0 bases, the J end lost 0 bases, and 11 bases lay between the germline ends.

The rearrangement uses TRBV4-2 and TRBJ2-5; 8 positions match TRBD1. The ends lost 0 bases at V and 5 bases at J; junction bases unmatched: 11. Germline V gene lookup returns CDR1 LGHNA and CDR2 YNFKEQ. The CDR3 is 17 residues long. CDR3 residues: CASSQEPPGQGGETQYF. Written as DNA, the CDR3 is TGTGCCAGCAGCCAAGAACCCCCTGGACAGGGTGGCGAGACCCAGTACTTC.

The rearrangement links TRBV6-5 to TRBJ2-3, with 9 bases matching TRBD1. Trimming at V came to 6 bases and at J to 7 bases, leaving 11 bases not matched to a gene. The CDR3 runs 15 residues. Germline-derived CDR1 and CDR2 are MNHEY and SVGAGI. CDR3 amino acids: CASRTDRGDTNTQYF. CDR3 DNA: TGTGCCAGCAGAACCGACAGGGGGGACACGAATACGCAGTATTTT.

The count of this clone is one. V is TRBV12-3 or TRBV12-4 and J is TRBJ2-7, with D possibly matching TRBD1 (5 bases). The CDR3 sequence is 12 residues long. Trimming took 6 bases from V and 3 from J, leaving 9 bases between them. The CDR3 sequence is CASSQDSYEQYF. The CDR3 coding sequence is TGTGCCAGCAGCCAAGACAGCTACGAGCAGTACTTC.

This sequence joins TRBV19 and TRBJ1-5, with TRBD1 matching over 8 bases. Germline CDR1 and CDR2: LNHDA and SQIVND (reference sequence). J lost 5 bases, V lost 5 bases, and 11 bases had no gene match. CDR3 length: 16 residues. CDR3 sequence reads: CASSSRTGLGDQPQHF. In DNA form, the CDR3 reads TGTGCCAGTAGTTCCCGGACAGGGCTAGGTGATCAGCCCCAGCATTTT.

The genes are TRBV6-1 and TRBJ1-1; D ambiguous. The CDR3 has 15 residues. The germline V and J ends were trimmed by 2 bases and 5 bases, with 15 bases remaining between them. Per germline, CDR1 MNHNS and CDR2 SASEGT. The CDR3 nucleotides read TGTGCCAGCAGTGAAATCACGACCCGCAGGACTGAAGCTTTCTTT. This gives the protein CASSEITTRRTEAFF.

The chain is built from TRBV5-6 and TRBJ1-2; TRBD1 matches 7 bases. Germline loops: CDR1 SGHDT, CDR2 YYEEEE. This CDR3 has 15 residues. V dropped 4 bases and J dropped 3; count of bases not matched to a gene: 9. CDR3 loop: CASSQGDPKYYGYTF. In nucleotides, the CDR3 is TGTGCCAGCAGCCAGGGGGACCCCAAGTACTATGGCTACACCTTC.

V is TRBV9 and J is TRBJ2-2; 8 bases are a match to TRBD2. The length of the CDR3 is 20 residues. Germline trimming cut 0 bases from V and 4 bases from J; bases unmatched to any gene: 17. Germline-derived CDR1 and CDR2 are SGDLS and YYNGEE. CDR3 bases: TGTGCCAGCAGCGTAGATCCTCGCGGGGGGCCCAACATTTTCACCGGGGAGCTGTTTTTT. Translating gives CASSVDPRGGPNIFTGELFF.

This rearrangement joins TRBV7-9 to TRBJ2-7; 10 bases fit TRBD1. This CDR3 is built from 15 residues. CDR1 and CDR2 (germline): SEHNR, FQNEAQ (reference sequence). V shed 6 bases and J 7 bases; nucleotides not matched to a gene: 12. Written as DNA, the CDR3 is TGTGCCAGCAGTTTAACCGGGACAGGGGACGGAGAGCAGTACTTC. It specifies CASSLTGTGDGEQYF.

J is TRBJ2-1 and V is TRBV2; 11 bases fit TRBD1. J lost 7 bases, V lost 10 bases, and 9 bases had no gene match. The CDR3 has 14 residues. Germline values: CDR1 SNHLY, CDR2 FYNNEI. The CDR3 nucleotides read TGTGCCACCTCTTTCCGGGACAGGGGGAATGAGCAGTTCTTC. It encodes CATSFRDRGNEQFF.

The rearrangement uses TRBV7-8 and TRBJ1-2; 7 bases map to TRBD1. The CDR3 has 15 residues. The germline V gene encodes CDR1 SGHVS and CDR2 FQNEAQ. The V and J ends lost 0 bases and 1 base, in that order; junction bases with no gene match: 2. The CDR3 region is CASSLAGQNNYGYTF. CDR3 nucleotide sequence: TGTGCCAGCAGCTTAGCGGGACAGAATAACTATGGCTACACCTTC.

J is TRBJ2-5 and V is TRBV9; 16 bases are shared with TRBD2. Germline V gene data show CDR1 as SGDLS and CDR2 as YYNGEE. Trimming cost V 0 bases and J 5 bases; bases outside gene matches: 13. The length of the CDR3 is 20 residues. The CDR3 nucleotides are TGTGCCAGCAGCGTAGGGAACTCCGGGACTAGCGGGGGGGCGCTGGAGACCCAGTACTTC. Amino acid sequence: CASSVGNSGTSGGALETQYF.

The CDR3 loop is CASSSPPGQPNTEAFF. The CDR3 nucleotides are TGTGCCAGCAGTTCTCCTCCGGGACAGCCGAACACTGAAGCTTTCTTT. This chain connects TRBV6-5 to TRBJ1-1, with 7 bases lining up with TRBD1. From germline, CDR1 is MNHEY and CDR2 SVGAGI. Trimming at V came to 4 bases and at J to 1 base, leaving 9 bases not matched to a gene. The CDR3 runs 16 residues.

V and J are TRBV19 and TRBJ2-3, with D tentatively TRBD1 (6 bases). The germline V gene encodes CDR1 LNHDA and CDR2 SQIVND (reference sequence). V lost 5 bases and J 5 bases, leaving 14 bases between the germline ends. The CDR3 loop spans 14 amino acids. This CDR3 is CASSHRVRGDTQYF. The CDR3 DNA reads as TGTGCCAGTAGTCACAGGGTTCGAGGAGATACGCAGTATTTT.

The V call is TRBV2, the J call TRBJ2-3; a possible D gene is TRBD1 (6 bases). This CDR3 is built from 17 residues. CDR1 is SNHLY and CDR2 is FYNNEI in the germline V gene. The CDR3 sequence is CASQGQGTTRGTDTQYF. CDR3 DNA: TGTGCAAGCCAGGGGCAGGGGACCACGCGAGGCACAGATACGCAGTATTTT.

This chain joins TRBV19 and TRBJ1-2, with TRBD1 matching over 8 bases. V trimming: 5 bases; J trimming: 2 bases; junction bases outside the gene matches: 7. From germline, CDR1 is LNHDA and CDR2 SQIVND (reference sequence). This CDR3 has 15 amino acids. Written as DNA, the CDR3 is TGTGCCAGTAGTCAAAGGACAGGGACCAACTATGGCTACACCTTC. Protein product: CASSQRTGTNYGYTF.

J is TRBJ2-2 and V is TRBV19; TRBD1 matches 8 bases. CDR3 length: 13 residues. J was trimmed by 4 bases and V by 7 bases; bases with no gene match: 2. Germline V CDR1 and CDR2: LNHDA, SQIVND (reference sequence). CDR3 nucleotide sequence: TGTGCCAGTACCGGACAGGGCACCGGGGAGCTGTTTTTT. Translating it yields CASTGQGTGELFF.

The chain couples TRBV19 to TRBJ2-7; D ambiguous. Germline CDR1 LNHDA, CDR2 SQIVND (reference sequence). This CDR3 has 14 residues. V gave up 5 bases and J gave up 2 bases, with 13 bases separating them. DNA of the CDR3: TGTGCCAGTAGTTCACCGGGTCAAACCTACGAGCAGTACTTC. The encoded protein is CASSSPGQTYEQYF.

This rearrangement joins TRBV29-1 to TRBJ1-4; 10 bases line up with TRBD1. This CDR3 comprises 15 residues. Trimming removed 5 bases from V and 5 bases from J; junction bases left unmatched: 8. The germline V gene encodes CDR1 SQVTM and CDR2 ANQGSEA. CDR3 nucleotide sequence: TGCAGCGTTCGAGATAGGACAGGGGGAAATGAAAAACTGTTTTTT. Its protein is CSVRDRTGGNEKLFF.

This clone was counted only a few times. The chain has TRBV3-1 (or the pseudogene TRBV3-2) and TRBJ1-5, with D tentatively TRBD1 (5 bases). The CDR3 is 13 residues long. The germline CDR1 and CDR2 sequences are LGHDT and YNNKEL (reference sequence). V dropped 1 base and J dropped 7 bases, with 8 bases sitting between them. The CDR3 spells CASSQGGGQPQHF. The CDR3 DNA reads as TGTGCCAGCAGCCAAGGGGGGGGACAGCCCCAGCATTTT.

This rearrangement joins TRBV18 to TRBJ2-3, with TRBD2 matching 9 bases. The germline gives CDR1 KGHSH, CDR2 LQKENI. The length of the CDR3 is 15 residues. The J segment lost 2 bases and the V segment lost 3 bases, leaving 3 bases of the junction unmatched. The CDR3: CASSPSSGNTDTQYF. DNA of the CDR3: TGTGCCAGCTCACCGTCTAGCGGGAACACAGATACGCAGTATTTT.

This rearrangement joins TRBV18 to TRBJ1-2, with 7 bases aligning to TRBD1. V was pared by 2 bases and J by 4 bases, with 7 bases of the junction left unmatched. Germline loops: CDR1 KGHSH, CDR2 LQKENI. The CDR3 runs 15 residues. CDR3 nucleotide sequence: TGTGCCAGCTCACCAGGAGGGGGCTTGCTCTATGGCTACACCTTC. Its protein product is CASSPGGGLLYGYTF.

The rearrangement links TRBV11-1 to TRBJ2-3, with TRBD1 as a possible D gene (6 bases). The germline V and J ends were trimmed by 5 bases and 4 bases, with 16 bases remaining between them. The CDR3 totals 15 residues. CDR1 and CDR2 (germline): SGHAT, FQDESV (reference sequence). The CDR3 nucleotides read TGTGCCAGCAGCCGGGACAAATCCGGGGCAGATACGCAGTATTTT. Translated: CASSRDKSGADTQYF.

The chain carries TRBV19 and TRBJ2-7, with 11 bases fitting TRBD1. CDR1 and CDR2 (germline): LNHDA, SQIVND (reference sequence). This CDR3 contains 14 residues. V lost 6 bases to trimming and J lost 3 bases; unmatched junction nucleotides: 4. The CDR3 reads CASSAGTGGYEQYF. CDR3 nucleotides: TGTGCCAGTAGCGCCGGGACAGGGGGCTACGAGCAGTACTTC.

The CDR3 DNA follows: TGTGCCAGCAGTATCCGACAGGGGGGCCAGCCCCAGCATTTT. Amino acids: CASSIRQGGQPQHF. The genes are TRBV6-5 and TRBJ1-5, with TRBD1 identical over 9 bases. Germline V CDR1 and CDR2: MNHEY, SVGAGI. This CDR3 contains 14 residues. After removal of 5 bases from V and 7 bases from J, the junction contained 6 bases not matched to a gene.